This passage covers 20 T cell receptor beta chains from one sample sequenced in a study of radiotherapy plus CTLA-4 blockade in lung cancer. TCRdb keeps only in-frame clones here, not all; method: immunoSEQ multiplex PCR. The sample records 60,000 to 70,000 clones, around 80% being singletons. The starting material was peripheral blood, obtained from a patient treated with radiotherapy plus ipilimumab. The source is a human donor with non-small cell lung cancer who had a complete response to radiotherapy plus ipilimumab.

The rearrangement joins TRBV2 to TRBJ2-2, with 8 bases identical to TRBD1. Per the germline V gene, CDR1 is SNHLY and CDR2 is FYNNEI. CDR3 length: 15 amino acids. The V gene end was trimmed by 6 bases and the J gene end by 4 bases; junction bases not matched to a gene: 7. CDR3 nucleotide sequence: TGTGCCAGCAGAAGGACAGGGAGTTCCACCGGGGAGCTGTTTTTT. The encoded protein is CASRRTGSSTGELFF.

The CDR3 loop is CASSIGGLADTQYF. The CDR3, as DNA: TGTGCCAGTAGTATAGGGGGACTAGCAGATACGCAGTATTTT. V is TRBV19 and J is TRBJ2-3, with 8 bases lining up with TRBD2. Germline V gives CDR1 LNHDA, CDR2 SQIVND (reference sequence). The CDR3 covers 14 residues. The V and J ends lost 1 base and 4 bases, in that order; junction bases with no gene match: 1.

The rearrangement uses TRBV21-1 and TRBJ2-1; the DNA was not compared with TRBD2, the D call given in the table. TRBV21-1 is shown as a pseudogene. The CDR3 loop spans 13 amino acids. The CDR3 region is CASSGLVDNEQFF. The CDR3 coding sequence is TGTGCCAGCAGCGGACTTGTAGACAATGAGCAGTTCTTC.

The CDR3 DNA is TGTGCCAGCAGCCCTAAGGGGTGGAGCTATGGCTACACCTTC. It codes for CASSPKGWSYGYTF. This chain links TRBV5-4 with TRBJ1-2, with D perhaps matching TRBD1 (5 bases). The germline CDR1 and CDR2 sequences are SGHNT and YYREEE (reference sequence). The CDR3 is 14 residues long. The ends were cut back, 4 bases at V and 4 bases at J, with 14 bases in the middle.

The chain links TRBV7-9 to TRBJ2-7; D uncertain. The V gene lost 3 bases and the J gene lost 5 bases, with 5 bases spanning the gap. The germline V gene has CDR1 SEHNR and CDR2 FQNEAQ (reference sequence). The CDR3 is 11 amino acids. For the CDR3, the DNA is TGTGCCAGCAGCTTTAATAACGAGCAGTACTTC. This translates into CASSFNNEQYF.

The chain joins TRBV7-6 to TRBJ2-1, with 9 bases identical to TRBD1. J gave up 9 bases and V 4 bases, and 13 bases lay outside the gene matches. Germline V gives CDR1 SGHVS, CDR2 FNYEAQ. The CDR3 length is 16 residues. CDR3 loop: CASSSALRQGGGEQFF. The DNA for the CDR3 is TGTGCCAGCAGCTCCGCCCTTCGACAGGGGGGAGGTGAGCAGTTCTTC.

This rearrangement joins TRBV5-4 to TRBJ1-3; no clear D gene. This CDR3 contains 16 residues. Germline V gene lookup returns CDR1 SGHNT and CDR2 YYREEE (reference sequence). Trimming left V 4 bases short and J 2 bases short, with 16 bases between. CDR3 loop: CASSANYESPGNTIYF. CDR3 coding DNA: TGTGCCAGCAGCGCCAATTACGAGTCCCCTGGAAACACCATATATTTT.

This sequence joins TRBV18 and TRBJ2-7; 8 bases are a match to TRBD1. The germline V gene encodes CDR1 KGHSH and CDR2 LQKENI. V was pared by 3 bases and J by 3 bases, with 4 bases of the junction left unmatched. This CDR3 region has 14 residues. Here the CDR3 DNA reads TGTGCCAGCTCACCGGGACAGGCAGACTACGAGCAGTACTTC. Translation: CASSPGQADYEQYF. The full variable domain, rest sourced from reference TRBV18 and TRBJ2-7, is NAGVMQNPRHLVRRRGQEARLRCSPMKGHSHVYWYRQLPEEGLKFMVYLQKENIIDESGMPKERFSAEFPKEGPSILRIQQVVRGDSAAYFCASSPGQADYEQYFGPGTRLTVT.

V is TRBV2 and J is TRBJ2-3; the D gene is possibly TRBD1 (6 bases). CDR1 and CDR2 (germline): SNHLY, FYNNEI. The CDR3 has 14 residues. Trimming shortened V by 6 bases and J by 2 bases, and 12 bases separated the two germline ends. For the CDR3, the DNA is TGTGCCAGCAGAGAGACAGGCTCCACAGATACGCAGTATTTT. Translated: CASRETGSTDTQYF.

This rearrangement joins TRBV4-3 to TRBJ1-2; D is unclear. Germline assignment: CDR1 LGHNA and CDR2 YSLEER. The CDR3 has 18 residues. Trimming shortened V by 0 bases and J by 0 bases, and 17 bases separated the two germline ends. The CDR3 protein is CASSQEGGPISSNYGYTF. The CDR3 region has the DNA TGCGCCAGCAGCCAAGAGGGAGGCCCTATATCCTCTAACTATGGCTACACCTTC.

J is TRBJ1-1 and V is TRBV25-1; 8 nucleotides match TRBD1. CDR3 size: 14 residues. Trimming at V came to 8 bases and at J to 1 base, leaving 6 bases not matched to a gene. The germline CDR1 and CDR2 sequences are MGHDK and SYGVNS. CDR3 in DNA: TGTGCCAGCGCTCAGGGGGCCAGGAACACTGAAGCTTTCTTT. This translates into CASAQGARNTEAFF. Combining the CDR3 with reference TRBV25-1 and TRBJ1-1 gives the whole variable domain EADIYQTPRYLVIGTGKKITLECSQTMGHDKMYWYQQDPGMELHLIHYSYGVNSTEKGDLSSESTVSRIRTEHFPLTLESARPSHTSQYLCASAQGARNTEAFFGQGTRLTVV.

V usage is TRBV2 and J usage is TRBJ1-4; 7 bases match TRBD1. With V trimmed by 4 bases and J by 4 bases, 3 bases remained unmatched. This CDR3 is 14 amino acids long. Looked up from germline, CDR1 is SNHLY and CDR2 is FYNNEI. The CDR3 loop is CASSAGGSNEKLFF. The CDR3, as DNA: TGTGCCAGCAGTGCAGGGGGGAGTAATGAAAAACTGTTTTTT.

The chain links TRBV2 to TRBJ2-3, with D maybe TRBD2 (5 bases). This CDR3 region has 16 residues. Per germline, CDR1 SNHLY and CDR2 FYNNEI. The V end was cut by 7 bases, the J end by 4 bases, with 21 bases between. The CDR3: CASTETAGRGADTQYF. DNA of the CDR3: TGTGCCAGCACCGAAACCGCGGGTAGAGGCGCAGATACGCAGTATTTT.

The V gene is TRBV11-2, the J gene TRBJ1-2, with TRBD1 as a possible D gene (6 bases). V was pared by 3 bases and J by 5 bases, with 16 bases between. The CDR3 has 15 residues. Looked up from germline, CDR1 is SGHAT and CDR2 is FQNNGV. The CDR3, as DNA: TGTGCCAGCAGCTTGAGTGAGGGGGGCCGGTATGGCTACACCTTC. It encodes CASSLSEGGRYGYTF.

The chain uses TRBV2 and TRBJ1-1, with 8 bases aligning to TRBD1. The CDR3 covers 13 residues. The germline CDR1 and CDR2 sequences are SNHLY and FYNNEI. Unmatched junction bases numbered 7, after V lost 7 bases and J lost 6 bases. The CDR3 loop reads CASKPGGLAEAFF. In DNA, the CDR3 is TGTGCCAGCAAACCAGGGGGCCTTGCTGAAGCTTTCTTT. The variable domain in full, completed from reference TRBV2 and TRBJ1-1, reads EPEVTQTPSHQVTQMGQEVILRCVPISNHLYFYWYRQILGQKVEFLVSFYNNEISEKSEIFDDQFSVERPDGSNFTLKIRSTKLEDSAMYFCASKPGGLAEAFFGQGTRLTVV.

V usage is TRBV6-5 and J usage is TRBJ2-5, with a possible D match to TRBD1 (5 bases). CDR3 length: 13 amino acids. CDR1 and CDR2 (germline): MNHEY, SVGAGI. Trimming took off 4 bases at V and 3 bases at J, with 9 bases between the two ends. CDR3 nucleotides: TGTGCCAGCAGTTGGGGCAGAAAAGAGACCCAGTACTTC. Its protein is CASSWGRKETQYF.

This chain uses TRBV30 with TRBJ2-5; D gene uncertain. CDR1 and CDR2 from the germline V gene are GTSNPN and SVGIG (reference sequence). Between the trimmed V and J ends, which lost 1 base and 7 bases, there was a span of 10 bases. The CDR3 consists of 12 residues. The CDR3 DNA follows: TGTGCCTGGAGTGACAGCCGCCGGACCCAGTACTTC. The encoded protein is CAWSDSRRTQYF.

This clone was observed a few times. The chain joins TRBV9 to TRBJ2-6, with a tentative D call TRBD2 (5 bases). Per the germline V gene, CDR1 is SGDLS and CDR2 is YYNGEE. With 0 bases removed from V and 0 bases from J, the gap between germline ends came to 13 bases. CDR3 size: 18 residues. The CDR3 loop is CASSVGPTTFSGANVLTF. The CDR3 DNA reads as TGTGCCAGCAGCGTAGGACCGACTACTTTCTCTGGGGCCAACGTCCTGACTTTC. Drawing the rest from reference TRBV9 and TRBJ2-6, the complete variable domain is DSGVTQTPKHLITATGQRVTLRCSPRSGDLSVYWYQQSLDQGLQFLIQYYNGEERAKGNILERFSAQQFPDLHSELNLSSLELGDSALYFCASSVGPTTFSGANVLTFGAGSRLTVL.

The chain recombines TRBV30 with TRBJ1-5, with 8 bases aligning to TRBD1. V was clipped by 5 bases and J by 0 bases; unmatched bases: 6. CDR1 GTSNPN and CDR2 SVGIG come from the germline V gene (reference sequence). The CDR3 contains 15 residues. The CDR3 region has the DNA TGTGCCTGGGCTAATCAGGGGGCTAGCAATCAGCCCCAGCATTTT. Protein sequence: CAWANQGASNQPQHF.

CDR3: CASSEVEGKVNGYTF. CDR3 nucleotides: TGTGCCAGCAGCGAGGTAGAGGGGAAAGTAAATGGCTACACCTTC. The chain recombines TRBV2 with TRBJ1-2; TRBD1 might be the D (5 bases). V lost 6 bases and J 6 bases, leaving 20 bases between the germline ends. This CDR3 spans 15 amino acids. Germline values: CDR1 SNHLY, CDR2 FYNNEI.